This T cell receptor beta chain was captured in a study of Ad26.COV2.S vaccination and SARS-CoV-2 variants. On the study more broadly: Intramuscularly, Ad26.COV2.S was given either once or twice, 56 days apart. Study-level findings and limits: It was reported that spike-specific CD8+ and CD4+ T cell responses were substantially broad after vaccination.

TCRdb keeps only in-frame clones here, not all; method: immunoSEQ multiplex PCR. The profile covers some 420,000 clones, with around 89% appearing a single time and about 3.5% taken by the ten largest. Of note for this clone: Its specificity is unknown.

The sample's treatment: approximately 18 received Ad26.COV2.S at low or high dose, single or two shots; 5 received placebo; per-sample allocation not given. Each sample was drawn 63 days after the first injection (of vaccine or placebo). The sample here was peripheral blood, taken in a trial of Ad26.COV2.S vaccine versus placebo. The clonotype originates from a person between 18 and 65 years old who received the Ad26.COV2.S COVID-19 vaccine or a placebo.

CDR3 protein: CASSRYRDSGGSGNTIYF. Written as DNA, the CDR3 is TGCGCCAGCAGCCGCTACCGGGACAGCGGGGGCTCTGGAAACACCATATATTTT. The chain recombines TRBV4-3 with TRBJ1-3, with TRBD1 matching over 7 bases. Germline-derived CDR1 and CDR2 are LGHNA and YSLEER. V was pared by 4 bases and J by 0 bases, with 12 bases of the junction left unmatched. The CDR3 has 18 amino acids.